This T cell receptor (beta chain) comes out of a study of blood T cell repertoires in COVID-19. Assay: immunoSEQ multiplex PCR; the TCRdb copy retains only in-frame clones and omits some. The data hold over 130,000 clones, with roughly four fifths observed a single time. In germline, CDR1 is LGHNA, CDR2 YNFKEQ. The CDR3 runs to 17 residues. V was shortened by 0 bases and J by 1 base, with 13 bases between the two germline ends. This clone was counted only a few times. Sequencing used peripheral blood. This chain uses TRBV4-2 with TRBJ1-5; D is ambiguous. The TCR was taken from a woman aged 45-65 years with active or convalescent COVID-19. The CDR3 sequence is CASSQDLAKASNQPQHF. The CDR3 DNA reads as TGTGCCAGCAGCCAAGATCTAGCCAAGGCCAGCAATCAGCCCCAGCATTTT.